The entry below describes one T cell receptor beta chain. Its antigen is still unknown. TCRdb reprocessed the 5' RACE reads and stores each CDR3 protein as one record, lacking DNA. This sample's table has about 430,000 distinct CDR3 sequences. The sample belongs to a study of T cells expressing NK-cell markers. Study findings and constraints: Six or seven donors showed dominant NKG2C+ clonotypes comprising about 1.0-7.0% of their CD8+ T cells. What remained unclear was the HCMV specificity of expanded NKG2C+ T cell clones.

Germline CDR1 reads MNHEY; CDR2 reads SVGAGI. The CDR3 runs to 15 residues. This rearrangement joins TRBV6-5 to TRBJ2-6. This TCR was recovered from a woman aged 45-60 years in good health. The specimen was blood T cells: a sorted CD56 or NKG2C T cell subset, CD4+ or CD8+ T cells, or bulk PBMC T cells (not recorded which). The CDR3 loop reads CASSYSGAGANVLTF.